This T cell receptor beta chain emerged from a study of blood T cell repertoires in COVID-19. On the study more broadly: Whether acute or convalescent, the COVID-19 samples came from the United States, Italy and Spain. The analysed material was cDNA or gDNA that came from T cells, B-cell-depleted T cells, or PBMCs.

The CDR3 loop spans 14 amino acids. V was shortened by 5 bases and J by 3 bases, with 13 bases between the two germline ends. Germline CDR1 LNHDA, CDR2 SQIVND (reference sequence). In the study's own analysis: Reference gene primers were amplified, and this amplification served to estimate nucleated cell counts. Sequenced by immunoSEQ multiplex PCR; TCRdb stores in-frame clones only, minus some. D and trimming were read from the DNA, whereas the V and J calls and clone size are those reported in that table. The table includes some 70,000 clones, 88% detected once. The genes are TRBV19 and TRBJ1-1; D may be TRBD1 (5 bases). The TCR sequence derives from a woman between 70 and 85 years old with acute or convalescent COVID-19. Material: peripheral blood. This CDR3 reads CASSAPRQYTEAFF. CDR3 DNA: TGTGCCAGTAGTGCCCCAAGACAGTACACTGAAGCTTTCTTT. Looking up the rest from reference TRBV19 and TRBJ1-1 gives the full variable domain: DGGITQSPKYLFRKEGQNVTLSCEQNLNHDAMYWYRQDPGQGLRLIYYSQIVNDFQKGDIAEGYSVSREKKESFPLTVTSAQKNPTAFYLCASSAPRQYTEAFFGQGTRLTVV.